The 18 T cell receptor beta chains given below trace back to one sample, sequenced in a study of OX40 agonist ivuxolimab in advanced cancers. Clones were sequenced by immunoSEQ multiplex PCR, and TCRdb holds only the in-frame ones, with some missing. The sample holds tens of thousands of clones, roughly four fifths seen once. The material sequenced was CD4+ or CD8+ T cells sorted from blood, taken in a trial of the OX40 agonist ivuxolimab. Receptor source: an adult with an advanced solid tumor such as melanoma, head and neck, liver or kidney cancer.

The chain couples TRBV28 to TRBJ2-7; a possible D gene is TRBD2 (6 bases). Trimming took off 8 bases at V and 2 bases at J, with 10 bases between the two ends. The length of the CDR3 is 12 residues. Germline lookup yields CDR1 MDHEN and CDR2 SYDVKM. In DNA form, the CDR3 reads TGTGCCAGCGGAGGCGGGGCCTACGAGCAGTACTTC. Its protein product is CASGGGAYEQYF.

The V gene is TRBV28, the J gene TRBJ2-7; D gene ambiguous. Trimming took 3 bases from V and 2 from J, leaving 8 bases between them. Germline loops: CDR1 MDHEN, CDR2 SYDVKM. The CDR3 is 13 amino acids. The DNA of the CDR3 is TGTGCCAGCAGTTTCGGCGTAACCTACGAGCAGTACTTC. Amino acid sequence: CASSFGVTYEQYF.

A few counts support this clone. The chain uses TRBV5-5 and TRBJ2-3; 9 bases map to TRBD1. Germline loops: CDR1 SGHKS, CDR2 YYEKEE (reference sequence). The CDR3 has 15 amino acids. V gave up 3 bases and J gave up 7 bases; unmatched junction bases: 9. The CDR3 reads CASSSSGTGLHTQYF. The CDR3 nucleotides read TGTGCCAGCAGCTCTTCCGGGACAGGGCTGCATACGCAGTATTTT. Full variable domain (remainder filled in from reference TRBV5-5 and TRBJ2-3): DAGVTQSPTHLIKTRGQQVTLRCSPISGHKSVSWYQQVLGQGPQFIFQYYEKEERGRGNFPDRFSARQFPNYSSELNVNALLLGDSALYLCASSSSGTGLHTQYFGPGTRLTVL.

This chain uses TRBV5-8 with TRBJ2-7; no clear D. The CDR3 contains 14 residues. V lost 7 bases, J lost 3 bases, and 17 bases lay in between. Germline V gives CDR1 SGHTS, CDR2 YDEGEE. CDR3 sequence (DNA): TGTGCCAGCCGCCCAGAGACTTTCCACTACGAGCAGTACTTC. It specifies CASRPETFHYEQYF.

The rearrangement uses TRBV18 and TRBJ1-1, with D maybe TRBD1 (6 bases). The CDR3 extends over 18 amino acids. Trimming stripped 2 bases from V and 0 bases from J, with 19 bases between. Germline-derived CDR1 and CDR2 are KGHSH and LQKENI. In nucleotides, the CDR3 is TGTGCCAGCTCACCAGATCAATTGCGGCAGGGGTTGAACACTGAAGCTTTCTTT. Its translation: CASSPDQLRQGLNTEAFF.

CDR3 region: CASSIDLSREGTNYGYTF. For the CDR3, the DNA is TGTGCCAGTAGTATAGATCTATCGAGGGAGGGGACAAACTATGGCTACACCTTC. The chain uses TRBV19 and TRBJ1-2, with a tentative D call TRBD1 (6 bases). The CDR3 has 18 residues. Trimming removed 0 bases from V and 2 bases from J, with 19 bases in between. The V gene's germline CDR1 is LNHDA and CDR2 SQIVND (reference sequence).

The chain employs TRBV7-9 and TRBJ1-4; the D is unclear. The CDR3 is made up of 16 amino acids. The germline CDR1 and CDR2 sequences are SEHNR and FQNEAQ (reference sequence). Trimming took off 5 bases at V and 3 bases at J, with 16 bases between the two ends. In nucleotides, the CDR3 is TGTGCCAGCAGCGCCCTGTACAGAGGAGCTAATGAAAAACTGTTTTTT. Translation: CASSALYRGANEKLFF.

The rearrangement uses TRBV6-1 and TRBJ2-3; D not certain. There are 13 residues in the CDR3. V lost 1 base to trimming and J lost 8 bases, with 10 bases between them. Germline CDR1 is MNHNS and CDR2 is SASEGT. The CDR3 loop reads CASSEGATATQYF. The CDR3 nucleotides read TGTGCCAGCAGTGAAGGGGCAACCGCTACGCAGTATTTT.

The chain combines TRBV28 with TRBJ2-7, with D tentatively TRBD1 (6 bases). Per germline, CDR1 MDHEN and CDR2 SYDVKM. The CDR3 consists of 17 residues. The ends were cut back, 1 base at V and 0 bases at J, with 16 bases in the middle. CDR3 sequence (DNA): TGTGCCAGCAGTTTATCGTCGGCAGGGGCCAGCTCCTACGAGCAGTACTTC. Encoded protein: CASSLSSAGASSYEQYF.

The gene calls are TRBV6-1 and TRBJ2-3, with D unclear. V was pared by 7 bases and J by 1 base, with 9 bases between. The germline V gene has CDR1 MNHNS and CDR2 SASEGT. This CDR3 has 13 residues. In nucleotides, the CDR3 is TGTGCCAGCATGAGCGAGGGCACAGATACGCAGTATTTT. Its translation is CASMSEGTDTQYF.

This clone was detected a few times. This chain links TRBV27 with TRBJ1-1, with a possible D match to TRBD1 (5 bases). The CDR3 is 18 amino acids. The ends were cut back, 3 bases at V and 0 bases at J, with 20 bases in the middle. From germline, CDR1 is MNHEY and CDR2 SMNVEV (reference sequence). The CDR3 is CASSFERGHLNMNTEAFF. CDR3 sequence (DNA): TGTGCCAGCAGTTTCGAGAGAGGACACCTTAATATGAACACTGAAGCTTTCTTT.

This clone was picked up a small number of times. For the CDR3, the DNA is TGTGCCACCAGCAGAGCGACAGCTAGCACAGATACGCAGTATTTT. This gives the protein CATSRATASTDTQYF. The V call is TRBV15, the J call TRBJ2-3, with D possibly TRBD1 on 5 matching bases. The CDR3 consists of 15 residues. With 1 base removed from V and 0 bases from J, the gap between germline ends came to 8 bases. Germline V gene sequence: CDR1 LNHNV, CDR2 YYDKDF (reference sequence).

CDR3 amino acids: CASSYGSNQPQHF. The CDR3 DNA reads TGTGCCAGCAGTTATGGTAGCAATCAGCCCCAGCATTTT. This chain links TRBV6-5 with TRBJ1-5; D unresolved. CDR3 length equals 13 residues. The germline CDR1 and CDR2 sequences are MNHEY and SVGAGI. With 3 bases removed from V and 0 bases from J, the gap between germline ends came to 3 bases.

The rearrangement joins TRBV5-1 to TRBJ1-2, with TRBD1 as a possible D gene (6 bases). Germline loops: CDR1 SGHRS, CDR2 YFSETQ. The CDR3 consists of 13 residues. The V gene lost 4 bases and the J gene lost 1 base, with 8 bases spanning the gap. CDR3 sequence: CASSEGVNYGYTF. The CDR3 nucleotides read TGCGCCAGCAGCGAGGGGGTTAACTATGGCTACACCTTC.

The chain joins TRBV6-5 to TRBJ1-5; D is perhaps TRBD1 (5 bases). Trimming left V 0 bases short and J 4 bases short, with 10 bases between. The CDR3 is 15 residues long. CDR1 is MNHEY and CDR2 is SVGAGI in the germline V gene. CDR3: CASSYSDSPNQPQHF. The CDR3 nucleotides are TGTGCCAGCAGTTACTCAGACAGCCCAAATCAGCCCCAGCATTTT.

The V gene is TRBV5-1, the J gene TRBJ2-5; perhaps TRBD2 as D (5 bases). V was pared by 1 base and J by 5 bases, with 9 bases between. The CDR3 is 13 residues long. Germline assignment: CDR1 SGHRS and CDR2 YFSETQ. The DNA for the CDR3 is TGCGCCAGCAGCTTGAGGGAGTCGGAGACCCAGTACTTC. Translation gives CASSLRESETQYF. Based on the CDR3 plus reference TRBV5-1 and TRBJ2-5, the full variable domain is KAGVTQTPRYLIKTRGQQVTLSCSPISGHRSVSWYQQTPGQGLQFLFEYFSETQRNKGNFPGRFSGRQFSNSRSEMNVSTLELGDSALYLCASSLRESETQYFGPGTRLLVL.

The chain carries TRBV27 and TRBJ2-7, with 8 bases identical to TRBD1. CDR1 and CDR2 from the germline V gene are MNHEY and SMNVEV (reference sequence). The ends lost 0 bases at V and 0 bases at J; junction bases unmatched: 16. The CDR3 sequence is 20 residues long. The CDR3 sequence is CASSLSFSGGASENSYEQYF. CDR3 nucleotides: TGTGCCAGCAGTTTATCTTTCTCAGGGGGCGCATCAGAGAACTCCTACGAGCAGTACTTC.

Here the CDR3 reads CASSQDGAGGSYEQYF. DNA for the CDR3: TGTGCCAGCAGCCAAGATGGGGCAGGGGGCTCCTACGAGCAGTACTTC. The chain joins TRBV4-2 to TRBJ2-7; 7 nucleotides agree with TRBD1. The CDR3 has 16 amino acids. Looked up from germline, CDR1 is LGHNA and CDR2 is YNFKEQ. V gave up 0 bases and J gave up 0 bases; unmatched junction bases: 5.